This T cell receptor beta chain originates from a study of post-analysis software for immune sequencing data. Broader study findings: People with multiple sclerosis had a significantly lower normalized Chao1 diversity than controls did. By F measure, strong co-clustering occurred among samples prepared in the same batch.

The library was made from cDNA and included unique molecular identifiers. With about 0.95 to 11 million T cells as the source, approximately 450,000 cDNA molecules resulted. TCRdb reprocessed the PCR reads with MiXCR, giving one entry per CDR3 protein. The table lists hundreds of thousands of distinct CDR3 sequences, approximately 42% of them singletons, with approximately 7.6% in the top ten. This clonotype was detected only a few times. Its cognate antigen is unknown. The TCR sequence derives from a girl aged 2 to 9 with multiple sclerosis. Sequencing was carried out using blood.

Here the CDR3 reads CSAKRGGADTQYF. The CDR3 DNA reads TGCAGTGCCAAGAGGGGGGGTGCAGATACGCAGTATTTT. V gene TRBV20-1 combines with J gene TRBJ2-3; D is possibly TRBD2 (7 bases). V shed 6 bases and J shed 4 bases, with 14 bases lying between them. Germline V lookup: CDR1 DFQATT, CDR2 SNEGSKA (reference sequence). The CDR3 contains 13 residues.